These 17 T cell receptor beta chains were all obtained from the same sample, sequenced in a study of cytomegalovirus exposure and HLA in healthy donors. The PCR contained 60 Vbeta and 13 Jbeta primers. The table came from immunoSEQ multiplex PCR; TCRdb's copy has only in-frame clones and leaves some out. The sample lists more than 110,000 clones; 70% to 80% were seen once. Material: PBMCs. Receptors originate from a woman in her 50s in good health and CMV-seropositive.

The chain links TRBV19 to TRBJ2-5; a weak D match, TRBD1 (6 bases). The length of the CDR3 is 14 residues. CDR1 is LNHDA and CDR2 is SQIVND in the germline V gene (reference sequence). Trimming took 3 bases from V and 3 from J, leaving 11 bases between them. As DNA, the CDR3 is TGTGCCAGTAGTATGGGGGCAGGGGAAGAGACCCAGTACTTC. Its translation: CASSMGAGEETQYF.

This chain uses TRBV28 with TRBJ1-4; 9 bases are a match to TRBD1. Trimming removed 5 bases from V and 10 bases from J; junction bases left unmatched: 14. The germline CDR1 and CDR2 sequences are MDHEN and SYDVKM. This CDR3 has 16 residues. The CDR3 DNA follows: TGTGCCAGCAGTGCGACCTTGGGACAGGGAGCTGTAAAACTGTTTTTT. Translating gives CASSATLGQGAVKLFF.

V gene TRBV5-3 combines with J gene TRBJ2-5, with 9 positions matching TRBD2. With the DNA end fitting TRBJ2-7 better, the J assignment may be wrong. TRBV5-3 is filed as an ORF, its function uncertain. CDR3 length equals 17 residues. The CDR3 region has the DNA TGTGCCAGAAGCGAGAATCGCGGGGGGGAGAGCTCCTACGAGCAGTACTTC. It yields the protein CARSENRGGESSYEQYF.

The rearrangement links TRBV11-3 to TRBJ2-2; D not certain. The CDR3 consists of 14 residues. V gave up 3 bases and J gave up 3 bases, with 8 bases separating them. CDR1 SGHNT and CDR2 YENEEA come from the germline V gene. As DNA, the CDR3 is TGTGCCAGCAGCTTTGACTTTTACACCGGGGAGCTGTTTTTT. Translating gives CASSFDFYTGELFF.

This chain links TRBV2 with TRBJ1-2; D is ambiguous. In germline, CDR1 is SNHLY, CDR2 FYNNEI. This CDR3 has 13 residues. Trimming cost V 8 bases and J 2 bases, with 12 bases left between them. CDR3 in DNA: TGTGCCAGCGAGCCCTCGGGAAACTATGGCTACACCTTC. Its protein product is CASEPSGNYGYTF.

This chain uses TRBV28 with TRBJ1-2; D is undetermined. V dropped 2 bases and J dropped 2 bases, with 6 bases sitting between them. The CDR3 totals 13 residues. Germline V lookup: CDR1 MDHEN, CDR2 SYDVKM. In DNA form, the CDR3 reads TGTGCCAGCAGTTTACCCGGGAACTATGGCTACACCTTC. It translates to CASSLPGNYGYTF.

The chain combines TRBV5-1 with TRBJ2-7, with TRBD1 identical over 7 bases. Unmatched junction bases numbered 9, after V lost 4 bases and J lost 2 bases. The CDR3 runs to 15 residues. In germline, CDR1 is SGHRS, CDR2 YFSETQ. CDR3 residues: CASSPGTVSTYEQYF. The CDR3 region has the DNA TGCGCCAGCAGCCCCGGGACAGTCTCCACCTACGAGCAGTACTTC.

The sample holds one count of this clone. The chain couples TRBV9 to TRBJ1-6, with D perhaps TRBD1 (6 bases). Germline V gene sequence: CDR1 SGDLS, CDR2 YYNGEE. CDR3 length equals 15 residues. V was trimmed by 0 bases and J by 8 bases, leaving 12 bases between them. CDR3 sequence reads: CASSVGGQGHSPLHF. For the CDR3, the DNA is TGTGCCAGCAGCGTAGGGGGGCAGGGGCATTCACCCCTCCACTTT.

The rearrangement uses TRBV5-1 and TRBJ2-7, with TRBD1 matching over 7 bases. CDR1 SGHRS and CDR2 YFSETQ come from the germline V gene. The J segment lost 6 bases and the V segment lost 4 bases, leaving 4 bases of the junction unmatched. The CDR3 is made up of 12 amino acids. The CDR3 is CASSPTGVEQYF. CDR3 sequence (DNA): TGCGCCAGCAGCCCAACAGGGGTCGAGCAGTACTTC.

The rearrangement uses TRBV28 and TRBJ1-3; D is possibly TRBD1 (6 bases). Germline V gene lookup returns CDR1 MDHEN and CDR2 SYDVKM. This CDR3 has 13 residues. V dropped 4 bases and J dropped 5 bases, with 9 bases sitting between them. CDR3 amino acids: CASSSGVRNTIYF. CDR3 bases: TGTGCCAGCAGTTCAGGGGTTCGAAACACCATATATTTT.

The chain links TRBV29-1 to TRBJ2-5; D uncertain. The J call may not be correct, given that the DNA end is closer to TRBJ2-7. The length of the CDR3 is 11 residues. Germline CDR1 is SQVTM and CDR2 is ANQGSEA. For the CDR3, the DNA is TGCAGCGTTGATCGCGGCGGCGAGCAGTACTTC. Its translation: CSVDRGGEQYF.

The V call is TRBV9, the J call TRBJ1-6, with a possible D match to TRBD1 (6 bases). V was trimmed by 0 bases and J by 9 bases, leaving 10 bases between them. Germline V gene data show CDR1 as SGDLS and CDR2 as YYNGEE. The length of the CDR3 is 14 residues. CDR3 coding DNA: TGTGCCAGCAGCGTAGACAGGGTGCGTTCACCCCTCCACTTT. Its protein is CASSVDRVRSPLHF.

The rearrangement joins TRBV5-6 to TRBJ1-4; D possibly corresponds to TRBD1 (5 bases). Germline CDR1 reads SGHDT; CDR2 reads YYEEEE. Trimming stripped 4 bases from V and 12 bases from J, with 16 bases between. The CDR3 totals 13 residues. The CDR3 spells CASSTKQARQLFF. The CDR3 nucleotides read TGTGCCAGCAGCACCAAACAGGCACGGCAACTGTTTTTT.

The chain carries TRBV10-3 and TRBJ2-7; D is undetermined. This CDR3 region has 13 residues. Germline CDR1 is ENHRY and CDR2 is SYGVKD. V lost 3 bases and J lost 10, with 16 bases in between. As DNA, the CDR3 is TGTGCCATCAGTGATAGACCCTCGGAGTCCCAGTACTTC. Its translation: CAISDRPSESQYF.

J is TRBJ2-7 and V is TRBV15; TRBD2 might be the D (6 bases). CDR3 size: 14 residues. V was pared by 4 bases and J by 6 bases, with 16 bases between. Germline V gene data show CDR1 as LNHNV and CDR2 as YYDKDF (reference sequence). CDR3 region: CATSTPGTGAEQYF. In DNA form, the CDR3 reads TGTGCCACCAGCACCCCCGGGACTGGCGCCGAGCAGTACTTC. Full variable domain (outside the CDR3, taken from reference TRBV15 and TRBJ2-7): DAMVIQNPRYQVTQFGKPVTLSCSQTLNHNVMYWYQQKSSQAPKLLFHYYDKDFNNEADTPDNFQSRRPNTSFCFLDIRSPGLGDTAMYLCATSTPGTGAEQYFGPGTRLTVT.

This clone was detected a few times. The chain links TRBV5-4 to TRBJ2-7; D gene unclear. Germline V CDR1 and CDR2: SGHNT, YYREEE (reference sequence). V dropped 0 bases and J dropped 7 bases, with 5 bases sitting between them. The length of the CDR3 is 11 residues. CDR3 loop: CASSLELEQYF. CDR3 sequence (DNA): TGTGCCAGCAGCTTGGAATTAGAGCAGTACTTC. Together with reference TRBV5-4 and TRBJ2-7, the CDR3 gives the full variable domain: ETGVTQSPTHLIKTRGQQVTLRCSSQSGHNTVSWYQQALGQGPQFIFQYYREEENGRGNFPPRFSGLQFPNYSSELNVNALELDDSALYLCASSLELEQYFGPGTRLTVT.

This chain links TRBV6-5 with TRBJ2-1, with 9 bases matching TRBD1. V lost 2 bases, J lost 6 bases, and 5 bases stayed unmatched. The CDR3 covers 15 residues. Germline CDR1 is MNHEY and CDR2 is SVGAGI. The CDR3 DNA follows: TGTGCCAGCAGTTACGGACAGGGGCGTAGCAATGAGCAGTTCTTC. It yields the protein CASSYGQGRSNEQFF.